The 14 T cell receptor beta chains below come from one sample, sequenced in a study of control samples from healthy donors and cancer patients. Only in-frame clones appear in the TCRdb table, and some are missing; sequencing was by immunoSEQ multiplex PCR. The table records roughly 94,000 clones, less than 85% of them present only once. Sequencing input: PBMCs. The receptors come from a man aged 65 to 79 with lung cancer.

In this sample, this clone turned up once. The V gene is TRBV28, the J gene TRBJ1-5, with D unresolved. This CDR3 comprises 12 residues. Trimming cost V 11 bases and J 7 bases, with 15 bases left between them. In germline, CDR1 is MDHEN, CDR2 SYDVKM. The CDR3: CAAGTTGQPQHF. The CDR3 bases are TGTGCCGCAGGAACGACGGGGCAGCCCCAGCATTTT. The full variable domain, rest sourced from reference TRBV28 and TRBJ1-5, is DVKVTQSSRYLVKRTGEKVFLECVQDMDHENMFWYRQDPGLGLRLIYFSYDVKMKEKGDIPEGYSVSREKKERFSLILESASTNQTSMYLCAAGTTGQPQHFGDGTRLSIL.

The chain has TRBV25-1 and TRBJ2-1; perhaps TRBD1 as D (5 bases). With 2 bases removed from V and 2 bases from J, the gap between germline ends came to 7 bases. The V gene's germline CDR1 is MGHDK and CDR2 SYGVNS. The CDR3 loop spans 14 amino acids. CDR3 DNA sequence: TGTGCCAGCAGTGAACAGGGTGCCTACAATGAGCAGTTCTTC. It encodes CASSEQGAYNEQFF.

The CDR3 DNA reads TGTGCCAGCAGGCGGAGGACTGAAGCTTTCTTT. This translates into CASRRRTEAFF. The chain employs TRBV21-1 and TRBJ1-1. TRBV21-1 is labeled a pseudogene. The CDR3 consists of 11 residues.

The genes are TRBV9 and TRBJ2-3; TRBD2 might be the D (7 bases). Trimming stripped 6 bases from V and 0 bases from J, with 11 bases between. Germline lookup yields CDR1 SGDLS and CDR2 YYNGEE. The CDR3 has 14 residues. The CDR3 region is CASNAGASTDTQYF. CDR3 nucleotide sequence: TGTGCCAGCAACGCGGGGGCTAGCACAGATACGCAGTATTTT.

The chain links TRBV6-5 to TRBJ2-7; D not resolved. Germline V gives CDR1 MNHEY, CDR2 SVGAGI. Trimming removed 7 bases from V and 7 bases from J, with 23 bases in between. The CDR3 totals 15 residues. Here the CDR3 DNA reads TGTGCCAGCACCTTAAGACCGGGCCTTCTAGGAGAGCAGTACTTC. Encoded protein: CASTLRPGLLGEQYF.

The V call is TRBV27, the J call TRBJ2-3; D is unresolved. The CDR3 contains 13 residues. Germline CDR1 reads MNHEY; CDR2 reads SMNVEV (reference sequence). V was clipped by 5 bases and J by 1 base, with 7 bases between them. CDR3 nucleotides: TGTGCCAGCAGTAGCCTTGGCACAGATACGCAGTATTTT. Translated: CASSSLGTDTQYF.

This chain links TRBV20-1 with TRBJ2-5, with TRBD2 matching 7 bases. Germline V gene sequence: CDR1 DFQATT, CDR2 SNEGSKA (reference sequence). The CDR3 totals 11 residues. The CDR3 DNA reads TGCGCGGGAGAGGGCCAAGAGACCCAGTACTTC. Its translation: CAGEGQETQYF.

The J gene is TRBJ1-5, the V gene TRBV6-1; D possibly corresponds to TRBD1 (5 bases). From germline, CDR1 is MNHNS and CDR2 SASEGT. CDR3 length: 14 amino acids. V dropped 2 bases and J dropped 5 bases, with 10 bases sitting between them. The CDR3 reads CASSEWDGDQPQHF. The CDR3 nucleotides are TGTGCCAGCAGTGAATGGGACGGCGATCAGCCCCAGCATTTT.

The DNA for the CDR3 is TGTGCCAGTAGTATAGCCAGGGTGAACACTGAAGCTTTCTTT. Amino acid sequence: CASSIARVNTEAFF. The V gene is TRBV19, the J gene TRBJ1-1; a possible D gene is TRBD1 (5 bases). V lost 1 base and J lost 0, with 6 bases in between. The germline CDR1 and CDR2 sequences are LNHDA and SQIVND (reference sequence). This CDR3 is built from 14 residues.

The chain recombines TRBV11-2 with TRBJ2-2, with D perhaps assigned TRBD1 or TRBD2 (5 bases each). Germline-derived CDR1 and CDR2 are SGHAT and FQNNGV. V gave up 6 bases and J gave up 4 bases, with 15 bases separating them. CDR3 length: 15 amino acids. This chain's CDR3 is CASRGVAGGTGELFF. The CDR3 coding sequence is TGTGCCAGCAGGGGGGTAGCAGGAGGCACCGGGGAGCTGTTTTTT.

The chain carries TRBV5-5 and TRBJ2-7; D remains unclear. V dropped 0 bases and J dropped 4 bases, with 5 bases sitting between them. The CDR3 runs to 12 residues. Germline loops: CDR1 SGHKS, CDR2 YYEKEE (reference sequence). This chain's CDR3 is CASSLAEYEQYF. The CDR3 DNA follows: TGTGCCAGCAGCTTGGCCGAGTACGAGCAGTACTTC. Full variable domain (remainder filled in from reference TRBV5-5 and TRBJ2-7): DAGVTQSPTHLIKTRGQQVTLRCSPISGHKSVSWYQQVLGQGPQFIFQYYEKEERGRGNFPDRFSARQFPNYSSELNVNALLLGDSALYLCASSLAEYEQYFGPGTRLTVT.

The genes are TRBV10-1 and TRBJ2-1, with 7 bases identical to TRBD1. CDR1 WNHNN and CDR2 SYGVQD come from the germline V gene (reference sequence). This CDR3 contains 15 residues. The V gene end was trimmed by 7 bases and the J gene end by 6 bases; junction bases not matched to a gene: 12. This CDR3 reads CASTTPGQDLNEQFF. In DNA, the CDR3 is TGCGCCAGCACTACCCCCGGACAGGATCTCAATGAGCAGTTCTTC.

The chain uses TRBV14 and TRBJ2-3, with D perhaps matching TRBD2 (7 bases). V lost 2 bases to trimming and J lost 2 bases, with 11 bases between them. The CDR3 is 15 amino acids. CDR1 SGHDN and CDR2 FVKESK come from the germline V gene. The CDR3 bases are TGTGCCAGCAGCCAACGGGGGGCCTACACAGATACGCAGTATTTT. Amino acid sequence: CASSQRGAYTDTQYF.

The chain employs TRBV25-1 and TRBJ2-3, with no clear D. V lost 1 base, J lost 4 bases, and 3 bases lay in between. Germline assignment: CDR1 MGHDK and CDR2 SYGVNS. The CDR3 is 12 residues long. In DNA, the CDR3 is TGTGCCAGCAGTGAATCGGCAGATACGCAGTATTTT. Translation gives CASSESADTQYF. Filled out from reference TRBV25-1 and TRBJ2-3, the complete variable domain reads EADIYQTPRYLVIGTGKKITLECSQTMGHDKMYWYQQDPGMELHLIHYSYGVNSTEKGDLSSESTVSRIRTEHFPLTLESARPSHTSQYLCASSESADTQYFGPGTRLTVL.